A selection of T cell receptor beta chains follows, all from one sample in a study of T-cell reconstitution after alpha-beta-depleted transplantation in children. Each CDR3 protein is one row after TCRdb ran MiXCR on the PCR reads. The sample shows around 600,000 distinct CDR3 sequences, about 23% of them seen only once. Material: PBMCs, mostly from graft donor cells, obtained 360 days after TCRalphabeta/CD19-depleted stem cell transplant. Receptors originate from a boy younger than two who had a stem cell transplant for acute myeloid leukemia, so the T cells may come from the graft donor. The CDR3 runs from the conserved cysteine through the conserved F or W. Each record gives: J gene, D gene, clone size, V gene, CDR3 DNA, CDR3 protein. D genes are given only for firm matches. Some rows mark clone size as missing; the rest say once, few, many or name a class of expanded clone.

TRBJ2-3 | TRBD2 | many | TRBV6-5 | TGTGCCAGCAGCTTTACTAGCGGGGGAACAGATACGCAGTATTTT | CASSFTSGGTDTQYF
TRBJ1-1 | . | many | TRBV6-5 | TGTGCCAGCAGTTACTCGAACGGAAACACTGAAGCTTTCTTT | CASSYSNGNTEAFF
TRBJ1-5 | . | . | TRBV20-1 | TGCAGTGCTACCAGAGGGGCAGGGGATCAGCCCCAGCATTTT | CSATRGAGDQPQHF
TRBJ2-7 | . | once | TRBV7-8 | TGTGCCAGCAGCCCCTCTAGGGAACGCCGGGCCTACGAGCAGTACTTC | CASSPSRERRAYEQYF
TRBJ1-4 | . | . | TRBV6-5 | TGTGCCAGCAGTTCCCCCTCGGGGGGTCGAGCGGAACTGTTTTTT | CASSSPSGGRAELFF
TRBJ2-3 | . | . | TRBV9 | TGTGCCAGCAGCGAGAGACCAGATACGCAGTATTTT | CASSERPDTQYF
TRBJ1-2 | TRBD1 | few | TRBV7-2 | TGTGCCAGCAGCCGAGGACAGGGAAACTATGGCTACACCTTC | CASSRGQGNYGYTF
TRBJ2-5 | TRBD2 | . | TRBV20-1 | TGCAGTGCTAGAGGGACTAGCGGGGGGTCCCAAGAGACCCAGTACTTC | CSARGTSGGSQETQYF
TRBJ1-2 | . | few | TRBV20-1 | TGCAGTGCTAGAGACCCCCCGAGGGGCTACACCTTC | CSARDPPRGYTF
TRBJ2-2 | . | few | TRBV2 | TGTGCCAGCAAAACAGGGCACTACACCGGGGAGCTGTTTTTT | CASKTGHYTGELFF
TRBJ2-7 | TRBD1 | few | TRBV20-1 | TGCAGTGCCTCGATGCTCACCCCGACAGGGTTCTTCTACGAGCAGTACTTC | CSASMLTPTGFFYEQYF